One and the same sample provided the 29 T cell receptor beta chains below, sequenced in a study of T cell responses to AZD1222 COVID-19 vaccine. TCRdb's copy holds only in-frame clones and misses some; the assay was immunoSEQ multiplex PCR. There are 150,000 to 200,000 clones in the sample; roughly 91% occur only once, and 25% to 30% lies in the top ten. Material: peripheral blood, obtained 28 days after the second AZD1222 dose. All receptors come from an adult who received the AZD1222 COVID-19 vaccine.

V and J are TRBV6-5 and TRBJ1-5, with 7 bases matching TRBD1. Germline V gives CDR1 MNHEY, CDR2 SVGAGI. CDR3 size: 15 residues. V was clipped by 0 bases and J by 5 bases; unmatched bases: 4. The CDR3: CASSYSGQLDQPQHF. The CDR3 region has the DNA TGTGCCAGCAGTTACTCGGGACAGCTAGATCAGCCCCAGCATTTT.

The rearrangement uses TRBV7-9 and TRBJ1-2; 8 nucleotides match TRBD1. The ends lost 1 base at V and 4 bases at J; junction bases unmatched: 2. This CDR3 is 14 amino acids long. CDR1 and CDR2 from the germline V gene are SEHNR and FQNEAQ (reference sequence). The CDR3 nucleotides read TGTGCCAGCAGCTTAGAAGGGACAGGCTATGGCTACACCTTC. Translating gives CASSLEGTGYGYTF.

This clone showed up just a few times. DNA for the CDR3: TGTGCCAGTAGTATAAGGGCGGGGTCCCCCGATGAGCAGTTCTTC. As protein: CASSIRAGSPDEQFF. The chain joins TRBV19 to TRBJ2-1, with D maybe TRBD2 (6 bases). The germline V gene has CDR1 LNHDA and CDR2 SQIVND (reference sequence). The CDR3 loop spans 15 amino acids. The V end lost 2 bases, the J end lost 8 bases, and 16 bases lay between the germline ends.

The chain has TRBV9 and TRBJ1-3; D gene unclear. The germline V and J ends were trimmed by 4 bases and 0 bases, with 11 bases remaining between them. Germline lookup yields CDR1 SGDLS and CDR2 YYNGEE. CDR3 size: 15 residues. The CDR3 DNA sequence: TGTGCCAGCAGCCTCGGGTCGAGCTCTGGAAACACCATATATTTT. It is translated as CASSLGSSSGNTIYF.

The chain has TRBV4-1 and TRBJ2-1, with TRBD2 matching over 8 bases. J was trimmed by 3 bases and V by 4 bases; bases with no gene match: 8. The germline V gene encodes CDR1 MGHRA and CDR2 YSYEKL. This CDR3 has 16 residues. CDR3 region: CASSPHPGGDYNEQFF. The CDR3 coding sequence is TGCGCCAGCAGCCCCCACCCCGGGGGGGACTACAATGAGCAGTTCTTC.

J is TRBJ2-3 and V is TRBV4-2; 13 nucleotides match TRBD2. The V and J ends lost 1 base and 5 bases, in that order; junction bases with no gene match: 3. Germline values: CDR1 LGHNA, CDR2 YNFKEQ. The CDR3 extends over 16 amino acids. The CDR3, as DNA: TGTGCCAGCAGCCAAGGACGACTAGCGGGAGGAGATACGCAGTATTTT. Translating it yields CASSQGRLAGGDTQYF.

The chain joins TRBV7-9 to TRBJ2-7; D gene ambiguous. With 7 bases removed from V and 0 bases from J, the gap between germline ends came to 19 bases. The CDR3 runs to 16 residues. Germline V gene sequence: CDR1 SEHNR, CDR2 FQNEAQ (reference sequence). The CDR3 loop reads CASTTVVRASSYEQYF. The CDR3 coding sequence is TGTGCCAGCACCACGGTGGTCCGGGCCAGCTCCTACGAGCAGTACTTC.

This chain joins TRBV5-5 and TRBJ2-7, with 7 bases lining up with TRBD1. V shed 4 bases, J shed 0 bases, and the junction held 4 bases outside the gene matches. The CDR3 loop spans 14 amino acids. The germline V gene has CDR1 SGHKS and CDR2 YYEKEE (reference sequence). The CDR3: CASSPRQGSYEQYF. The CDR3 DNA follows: TGTGCCAGCAGCCCCCGACAGGGCTCCTACGAGCAGTACTTC.

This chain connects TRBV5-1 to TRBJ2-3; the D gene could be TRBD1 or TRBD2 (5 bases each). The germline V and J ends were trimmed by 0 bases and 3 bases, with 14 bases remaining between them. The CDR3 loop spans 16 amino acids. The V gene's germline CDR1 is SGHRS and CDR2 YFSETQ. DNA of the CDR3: TGCGCCAGCAGCTTGGCAGGGACCGGGTGGACAGATACGCAGTATTTT. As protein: CASSLAGTGWTDTQYF. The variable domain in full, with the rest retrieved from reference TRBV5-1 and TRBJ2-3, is KAGVTQTPRYLIKTRGQQVTLSCSPISGHRSVSWYQQTPGQGLQFLFEYFSETQRNKGNFPGRFSGRQFSNSRSEMNVSTLELGDSALYLCASSLAGTGWTDTQYFGPGTRLTVL.

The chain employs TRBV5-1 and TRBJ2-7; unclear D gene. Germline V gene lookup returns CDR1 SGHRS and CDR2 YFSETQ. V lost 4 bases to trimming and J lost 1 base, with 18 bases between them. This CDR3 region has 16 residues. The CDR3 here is CASSPQFEQRSYEQYF. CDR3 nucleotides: TGCGCCAGCAGCCCCCAGTTCGAGCAGCGTTCCTACGAGCAGTACTTC.

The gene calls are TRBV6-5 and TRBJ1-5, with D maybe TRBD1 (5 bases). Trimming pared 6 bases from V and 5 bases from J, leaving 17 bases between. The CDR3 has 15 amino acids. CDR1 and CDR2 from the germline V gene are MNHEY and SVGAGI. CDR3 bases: TGTGCCAGCAGGGGAAGGTGGGGGAGCGATCAGCCCCAGCATTTT. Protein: CASRGRWGSDQPQHF.

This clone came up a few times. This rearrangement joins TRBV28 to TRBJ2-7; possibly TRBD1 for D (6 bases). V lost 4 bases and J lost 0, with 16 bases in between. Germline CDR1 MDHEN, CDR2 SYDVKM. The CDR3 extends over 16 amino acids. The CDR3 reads CASSSGAAARSYEQYF. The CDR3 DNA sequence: TGTGCCAGCAGTTCAGGGGCAGCCGCCCGCTCCTACGAGCAGTACTTC.

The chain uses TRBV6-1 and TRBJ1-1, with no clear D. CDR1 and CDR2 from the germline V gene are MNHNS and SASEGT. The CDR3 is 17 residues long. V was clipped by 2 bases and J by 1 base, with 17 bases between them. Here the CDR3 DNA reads TGTGCCAGCAGTGAATTCCGTCTGTCCTTCGAGAACACTGAAGCTTTCTTT. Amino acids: CASSEFRLSFENTEAFF.

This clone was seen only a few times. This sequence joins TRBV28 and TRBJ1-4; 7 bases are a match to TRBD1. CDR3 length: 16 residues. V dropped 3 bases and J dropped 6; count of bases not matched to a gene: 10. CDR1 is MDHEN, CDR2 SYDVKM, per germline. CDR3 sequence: CASSFLRGRRDEKLFF. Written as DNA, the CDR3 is TGTGCCAGCAGTTTCCTGAGGGGGCGTAGGGATGAAAAACTGTTTTTT.

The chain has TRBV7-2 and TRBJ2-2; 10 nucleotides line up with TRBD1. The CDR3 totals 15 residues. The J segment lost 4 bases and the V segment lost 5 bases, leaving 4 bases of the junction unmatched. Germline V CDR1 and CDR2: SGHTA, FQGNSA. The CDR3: CASSKGQGGTGELFF. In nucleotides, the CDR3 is TGTGCCAGCAGCAAAGGACAGGGGGGCACCGGGGAGCTGTTTTTT.

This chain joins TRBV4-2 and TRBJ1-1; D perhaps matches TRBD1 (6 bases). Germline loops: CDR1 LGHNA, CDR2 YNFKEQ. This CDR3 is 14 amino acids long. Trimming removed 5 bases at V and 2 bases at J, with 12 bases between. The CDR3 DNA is TGTGCCAGCAGCTGGAAGGGGGGCAACACTGAAGCTTTCTTT. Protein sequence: CASSWKGGNTEAFF.

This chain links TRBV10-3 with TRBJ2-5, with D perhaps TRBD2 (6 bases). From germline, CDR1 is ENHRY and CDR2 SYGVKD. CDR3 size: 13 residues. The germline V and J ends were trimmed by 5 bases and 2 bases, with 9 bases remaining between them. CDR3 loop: CAISRDFQETQYF. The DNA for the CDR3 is TGTGCCATCAGTCGGGACTTTCAAGAGACCCAGTACTTC.

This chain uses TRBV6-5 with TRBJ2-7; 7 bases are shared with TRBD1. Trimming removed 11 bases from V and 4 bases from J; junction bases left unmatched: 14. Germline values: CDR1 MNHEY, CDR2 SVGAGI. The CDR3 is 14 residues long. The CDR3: CAASAPGQQYEQYF. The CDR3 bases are TGTGCCGCCTCAGCCCCGGGACAGCAATACGAGCAGTACTTC.

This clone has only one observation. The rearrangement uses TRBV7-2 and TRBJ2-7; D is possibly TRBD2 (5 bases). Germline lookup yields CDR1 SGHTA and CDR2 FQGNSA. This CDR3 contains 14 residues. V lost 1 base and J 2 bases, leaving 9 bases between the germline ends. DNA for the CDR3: TGTGCCAGCAGCTTAGGCCGGGGTGCCTACGAGCAGTACTTC. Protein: CASSLGRGAYEQYF. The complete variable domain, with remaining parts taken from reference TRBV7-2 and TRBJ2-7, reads GAGVSQSPSNKVTEKGKDVELRCDPISGHTALYWYRQSLGQGLEFLIYFQGNSAPDKSGLPSDRFSAERTGGSVSTLTIQRTQQEDSAVYLCASSLGRGAYEQYFGPGTRLTVT.

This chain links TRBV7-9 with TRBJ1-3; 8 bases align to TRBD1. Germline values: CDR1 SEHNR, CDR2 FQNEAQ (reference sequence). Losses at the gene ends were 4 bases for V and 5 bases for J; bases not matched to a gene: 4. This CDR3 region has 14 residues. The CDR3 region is CASSSGQGRNTIYF. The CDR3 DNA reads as TGTGCCAGCAGCTCCGGACAGGGTAGAAACACCATATATTTT.

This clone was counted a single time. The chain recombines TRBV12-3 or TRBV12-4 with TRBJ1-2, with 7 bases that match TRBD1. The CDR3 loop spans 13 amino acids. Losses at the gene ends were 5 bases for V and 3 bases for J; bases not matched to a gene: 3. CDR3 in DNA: TGTGCCAGCAGTAAGGGGGCAGACTATGGCTACACCTTC. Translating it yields CASSKGADYGYTF.

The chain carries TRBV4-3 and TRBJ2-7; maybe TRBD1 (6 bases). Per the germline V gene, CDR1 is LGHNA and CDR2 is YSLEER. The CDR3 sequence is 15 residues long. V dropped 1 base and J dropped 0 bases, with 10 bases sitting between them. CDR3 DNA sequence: TGCGCCAGCAGCCAAGGCGACAGGAGCTCCTACGAGCAGTACTTC. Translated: CASSQGDRSSYEQYF.

CDR3 sequence: CAVLPGQYNQPQHF. CDR3 in DNA: TGTGCCGTACTCCCGGGACAGTACAATCAGCCCCAGCATTTT. This rearrangement joins TRBV28 to TRBJ1-5, with 7 bases that match TRBD1. With 11 bases clipped from V and 3 bases from J, the junction kept 10 bases outside the gene matches. The CDR3 extends over 14 amino acids. Germline CDR1 and CDR2: MDHEN and SYDVKM.

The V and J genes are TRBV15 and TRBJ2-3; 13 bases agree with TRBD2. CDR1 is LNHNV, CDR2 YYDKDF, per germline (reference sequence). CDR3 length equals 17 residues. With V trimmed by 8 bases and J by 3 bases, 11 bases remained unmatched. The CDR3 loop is CATGSSTSGRLTDTQYF. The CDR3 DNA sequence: TGTGCCACCGGTTCTTCGACTAGCGGGAGGTTGACAGATACGCAGTATTTT.

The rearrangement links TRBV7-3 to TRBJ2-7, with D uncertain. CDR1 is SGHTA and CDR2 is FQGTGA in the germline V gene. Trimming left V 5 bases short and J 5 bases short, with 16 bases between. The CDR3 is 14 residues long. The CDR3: CASSPSPVSNEQYF. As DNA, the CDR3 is TGTGCCAGCAGCCCCAGCCCAGTTAGCAACGAGCAGTACTTC.

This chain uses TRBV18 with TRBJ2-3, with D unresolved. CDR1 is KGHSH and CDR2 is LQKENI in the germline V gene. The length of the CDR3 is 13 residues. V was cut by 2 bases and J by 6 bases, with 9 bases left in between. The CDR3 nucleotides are TGTGCCAGCTCACCAGGGATCGACGATACGCAGTATTTT. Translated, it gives CASSPGIDDTQYF.

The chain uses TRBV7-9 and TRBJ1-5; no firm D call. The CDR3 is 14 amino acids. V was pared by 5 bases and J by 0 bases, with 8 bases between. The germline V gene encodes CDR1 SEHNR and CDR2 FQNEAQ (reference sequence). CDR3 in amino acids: CASSTHGSNQPQHF. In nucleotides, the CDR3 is TGTGCCAGCAGCACCCATGGTAGCAATCAGCCCCAGCATTTT.

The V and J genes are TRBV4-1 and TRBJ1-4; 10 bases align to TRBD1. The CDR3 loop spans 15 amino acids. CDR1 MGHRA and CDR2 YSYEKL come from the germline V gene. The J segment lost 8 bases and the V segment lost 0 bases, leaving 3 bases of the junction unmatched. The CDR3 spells CASSQDGTGAEKLFF. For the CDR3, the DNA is TGCGCCAGCAGCCAAGACGGGACAGGGGCCGAAAAACTGTTTTTT.

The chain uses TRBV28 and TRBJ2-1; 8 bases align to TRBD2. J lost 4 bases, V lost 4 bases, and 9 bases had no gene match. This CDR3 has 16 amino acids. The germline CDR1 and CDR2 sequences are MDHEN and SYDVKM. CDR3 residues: CASSSGSSGLYNEQFF. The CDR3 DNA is TGTGCCAGCAGTTCGGGGTCTAGCGGGCTATACAATGAGCAGTTCTTC.